A selection of T cell receptor beta chains follows, all from one sample in a study of T cells in Graves' hyperthyroidism and ophthalmopathy. TCRdb redid the calling of the multiplex PCR reads with MiXCR, one entry per CDR3 protein. The sample contains under 700,000 distinct CDR3 sequences, under 60% of which appear only once. The sequenced sample consisted of peripheral blood or thyroid tissue (not recorded which). These receptors were obtained from a woman in her late teens or twenties with Graves' hyperthyroidism. Both conserved end residues are trimmed from each CDR3. Fields, in order: J gene, clone size, V gene, CDR3 protein. Only some rows state a clone size, as once, few, many or a class for expanded clones.

>TRBJ1-2|-|TRBV4-1
ASSQGRVNYGYT
>TRBJ2-7|-|TRBV7-2
ASSHLDRPHEQY
>TRBJ1-3|-|TRBV7-9
ASSSDQGNTIY
>TRBJ1-1|-|TRBV10-3
ASSLWSTEAF
>TRBJ2-7|many|TRBV7-9
ASSLRTGGVDEQY
>TRBJ1-2|-|TRBV29-1
SVGGGYT
>TRBJ1-2|many|TRBV6-1
ASSEQGGGYT
>TRBJ2-7|few|TRBV7-2
ASSLAGHPSYEQY
>TRBJ2-7|few|TRBV7-9
ASSPLRSGGGGEQY
>TRBJ1-2|-|TRBV7-9
ASSSDRARYGYT
>TRBJ1-3|-|TRBV25-1
ASATLISGNTIY
>TRBJ1-2|-|TRBV7-6
ASSMDPTGYT
>TRBJ2-5|many|TRBV7-9
ASSIKETQY
>TRBJ2-5|many|TRBV24-1
ATSAWDSQETQY
>TRBJ2-7|-|TRBV24-1
ATSDGTGGYEQY
>TRBJ1-1|-|TRBV5-1
ASSVGPGNTEAF
>TRBJ1-5|-|TRBV10-3
AISSDRGGGNQPQH
>TRBJ2-6|-|TRBV7-9
ASSYETGRSNVLT
>TRBJ1-5|-|TRBV6-6
ASSYLTSTGNQPQH
>TRBJ2-5|few|TRBV19
ASSITGTGYSETQY
>TRBJ1-1|many|TRBV2
ASSEIVPGTEAF
>TRBJ2-7|-|TRBV6-5
ASSSRETHYEQY
>TRBJ2-7|-|TRBV9
ASSQDLDEQY
>TRBJ1-1|-|TRBV2
ASSLNGGRVNTEAF
>TRBJ1-2|few|TRBV15
ASSFQANYGYT
>TRBJ2-7|few|TRBV6-6
ASRVGSISYEQY
>TRBJ1-2|-|TRBV5-6
AGSVTGPAYT
>TRBJ1-1|few|TRBV19
ASIDLASTEAF
>TRBJ1-4|-|TRBV19
ASSSNRAEKLF
>TRBJ2-7|-|TRBV7-2
ASSHHPLRNRAYEQY
>TRBJ1-6|-|TRBV20-1
SARWASGSSPLH
>TRBJ2-2|-|TRBV2
ASSRLRRTGELF
>TRBJ1-2|many|TRBV24-1
ATSNPGTGAGYT
>TRBJ2-7|few|TRBV9
ASSTPLKQY
>TRBJ1-1|-|TRBV20-1
SAKTGVITEAF
>TRBJ2-6|-|TRBV29-1
SGSGYSGANVLT
>TRBJ1-5|few|TRBV2
ASRRGGNQPQH
>TRBJ2-6|-|TRBV7-4
ASSKNRDRGGANVLT
>TRBJ1-2|many|TRBV9
ASSVQGDGYT
>TRBJ2-2|-|TRBV20-1
SAPEGGANGELF
>TRBJ1-1|many|TRBV25-1
ASSQTVNTEAF